The 22 T cell receptor beta chains below were found in one sample sequenced in a study of T cells after yellow fever vaccination. MiXCR was run by TCRdb on the 5' RACE reads, yielding one entry per CDR3 protein. The data show about 68,000 distinct CDR3 sequences, more than 6.5% seen once. This sample comprised CD8+ T cells sorted from PBMCs, obtained roughly seven weeks after the first yellow fever vaccination. The receptors shown here come from a man aged 18 to 30 who received the YFV17D yellow fever vaccine.

This clonotype has at least ten counts. This chain uses TRBV7-6 with TRBJ2-1, with 8 bases that match TRBD2. The ends lost 5 bases at V and 6 bases at J; junction bases unmatched: 12. This CDR3 comprises 16 residues. From germline, CDR1 is SGHVS and CDR2 FNYEAQ. CDR3 DNA sequence: TGTGCCAGCAGCCACCCTTCGGGCGGGGGGACCAATGAGCAGTTCTTC. It encodes CASSHPSGGGTNEQFF.

As to this clonotype: A single base separates this from a much larger clone, so it may be a read error. The gene calls are TRBV12-3 or TRBV12-4 and TRBJ2-7, with unresolved D. With 5 bases removed from V and 2 bases from J, the gap between germline ends came to 16 bases. The CDR3 spans 15 residues. The CDR3 DNA follows: TGTGCCAGCAGTCTTACCCCAGAGGTAGCCTACGAGCAGTACTTC. Translating gives CASSLTPEVAYEQYF.

The V call is TRBV12-5, the J call TRBJ2-3, with a possible D match to TRBD1 (5 bases). The CDR3 runs 14 residues. CDR1 and CDR2 from the germline V gene are LGHNT and FRNRAP. The V end was cut by 6 bases, the J end by 3 bases, with 13 bases between. CDR3 coding DNA: TGTGCTAGTGGGGGGCGGCCGGAAACAGATACGCAGTATTTT. As protein: CASGGRPETDTQYF.

The rearrangement links TRBV4-1 to TRBJ2-7, with D possibly TRBD1 on 6 matching bases. The CDR3 covers 15 residues. Germline V CDR1 and CDR2: MGHRA, YSYEKL. V lost 1 base to trimming and J lost 0 bases, with 10 bases between them. CDR3 sequence reads: CASSQVPDSSYEQYV. DNA of the CDR3: TGCGCCAGCAGCCAAGTCCCGGACAGCTCCTACGAGCAGTACGTC.

This rearrangement joins TRBV12-3 or TRBV12-4 to TRBJ2-1; no clear D. This CDR3 region has 13 residues. Trimming removed 5 bases from V and 8 bases from J, with 13 bases in between. For the CDR3, the DNA is TGTGCCAGCAGTCCGACCCCCTGGCATGAGCAGTTCTTC. Residues: CASSPTPWHEQFF.

A few counts support this clonotype. V is TRBV7-9 and J is TRBJ2-3; unclear D gene. V was pared by 5 bases and J by 0 bases, with 6 bases between. Germline CDR1 is SEHNR and CDR2 is FQNEAQ (reference sequence). The CDR3 has 13 residues. Here the CDR3 reads CASSTTSTDTQYF. The CDR3 coding sequence is TGTGCCAGCAGCACGACTAGCACAGATACGCAGTATTTT.

This clonotype was counted at least ten times. CDR3 in DNA: TGTGCCAGCAGCCCTAGGGGGGCAGGTTCACCCCTCCACTTT. It specifies CASSPRGAGSPLHF. This sequence joins TRBV12-3 or TRBV12-4 and TRBJ1-6, with D tentatively TRBD1 (6 bases). The CDR3 sequence is 14 residues long. Trimming left V 6 bases short and J 9 bases short, with 15 bases between.

This clonotype was counted many times. The chain combines TRBV5-1 with TRBJ2-1; D is perhaps TRBD2 (5 bases). CDR3 length: 13 amino acids. Per germline, CDR1 SGHRS and CDR2 YFSETQ. V was clipped by 2 bases and J by 9 bases, with 12 bases between them. The CDR3 region is CASSLGSRGEQFF. The DNA for the CDR3 is TGCGCCAGCAGCTTAGGCAGCCGGGGTGAGCAGTTCTTC.

This clonotype was detected ten times or more. The rearrangement links TRBV9 to TRBJ2-1; D remains unclear. The CDR3 contains 12 residues. The germline V gene encodes CDR1 SGDLS and CDR2 YYNGEE. The V end lost 3 bases, the J end lost 3 bases, and 4 bases lay between the germline ends. CDR3 DNA sequence: TGTGCCAGCAGCGACTACTACAATGAGCAGTTCTTC. This sequence encodes CASSDYYNEQFF.

This clonotype was counted ten times or more. This sequence joins TRBV29-1 and TRBJ2-7, with D possibly TRBD2 on 6 matching bases. From germline, CDR1 is SQVTM and CDR2 ANQGSEA. The ends were cut back, 3 bases at V and 6 bases at J, with 12 bases in the middle. This CDR3 spans 12 amino acids. CDR3 nucleotides: TGCAGCGTTGAGCCTATGGGGGGCGAGCAGTACTTC. This encodes CSVEPMGGEQYF.

This clonotype appeared many times. The rearrangement uses TRBV7-6 and TRBJ2-7; D gene ambiguous. The germline CDR1 and CDR2 sequences are SGHVS and FNYEAQ. The CDR3 totals 13 residues. Trimming took off 4 bases at V and 4 bases at J, with 11 bases between the two ends. The CDR3 bases are TGTGCCAGCAGCTCAACGGACCCATACGAGCAGTACTTC. Translated: CASSSTDPYEQYF.

This clonotype was found many times. V gene TRBV9 combines with J gene TRBJ2-3; a possible D gene is TRBD2 (6 bases). The CDR3 runs 15 residues. The germline V gene encodes CDR1 SGDLS and CDR2 YYNGEE. V shed 2 bases and J shed 6 bases, with 16 bases lying between them. The CDR3 here is CASSVSSGPLDTQYF. CDR3 nucleotide sequence: TGTGCCAGCAGCGTGAGTAGCGGACCATTGGATACGCAGTATTTT.

The chain recombines TRBV9 with TRBJ1-6; D call uncertain. Germline V CDR1 and CDR2: SGDLS, YYNGEE. This CDR3 region has 14 residues. Trimming removed 2 bases at V and 10 bases at J, with 13 bases between. The CDR3 DNA reads TGTGCCAGCAGCGTCGCGGGAGCTAAATCACCCCTCCACTTT. It codes for CASSVAGAKSPLHF.

This clonotype appeared many times. The rearrangement uses TRBV20-1 and TRBJ2-1, with 11 bases that match TRBD2. The CDR3 loop spans 16 amino acids. Germline lookup yields CDR1 DFQATT and CDR2 SNEGSKA (reference sequence). The junction had 16 bases not matched to a gene; V was cut back by 6 bases and J by 9 bases. The CDR3 DNA is TGCAGTGCCCATACTAGCGGGGGCTCCTATCGGGGTGAGCAGTTCTTC. The encoded protein is CSAHTSGGSYRGEQFF.

V and J are TRBV7-8 and TRBJ2-7, with unresolved D. Per germline, CDR1 SGHVS and CDR2 FQNEAQ. This CDR3 spans 18 amino acids. V was pared by 6 bases and J by 0 bases, with 24 bases between. CDR3 sequence: CASRSAAAHIYTSYEQYV. The CDR3 DNA sequence: TGTGCCAGCAGGAGCGCCGCGGCCCACATTTACACCTCCTACGAGCAGTACGTC.

This clonotype was seen more than once but under ten times. The chain recombines TRBV6-2 or TRBV6-3 with TRBJ2-1; D is unresolved. Trimming took off 0 bases at V and 7 bases at J, with 7 bases between the two ends. This CDR3 comprises 13 residues. Germline CDR1 reads MNHEY; CDR2 reads SVGEGT. CDR3 loop: CASSYSNRNEQFF. CDR3 sequence (DNA): TGTGCCAGCAGTTACTCGAATAGGAATGAGCAGTTCTTC.

This clonotype was seen many times. The V call is TRBV12-3 or TRBV12-4, the J call TRBJ1-5; D might be TRBD1 (6 bases). CDR3 size: 14 residues. V was clipped by 3 bases and J by 7 bases, with 13 bases between them. The CDR3 region has the DNA TGTGCCAGCAGTTTCACAGGGTTTGGCCAGCCCCAGCATTTT. It encodes CASSFTGFGQPQHF.

The sample holds a few counts of this clonotype. This sequence joins TRBV12-3 or TRBV12-4 and TRBJ1-3; D perhaps matches TRBD1 (5 bases). The CDR3 covers 17 residues. The V and J ends lost 8 bases and 0 bases respectively, with 20 bases between them. CDR3 nucleotides: TGTGCCAGCGGAAAGGTGGGGACGTCCATCTCTGGAAACACCATATATTTT. Translation: CASGKVGTSISGNTIYF.

This clonotype was detected only a few times. The chain links TRBV5-6 to TRBJ1-1; maybe TRBD1 (5 bases). This CDR3 contains 15 residues. Trimming removed 4 bases from V and 1 base from J, with 14 bases in between. CDR1 is SGHDT, CDR2 YYEEEE, per germline. The CDR3 is CASSRYHRQNTEAFF. The CDR3 nucleotides are TGTGCCAGCAGCAGATACCACAGGCAGAACACTGAAGCTTTCTTT.

This clonotype was seen more than once but under ten times. The chain is built from TRBV6-2 or TRBV6-3 and TRBJ1-5; a possible D gene is TRBD1 (6 bases). Trimming removed 8 bases at V and 4 bases at J, with 18 bases between. This CDR3 has 15 amino acids. From germline, CDR1 is MNHEY and CDR2 SVGEGT. The CDR3 region is CASRSPTGKNQPQHF. DNA for the CDR3: TGTGCCAGCCGGTCGCCCACAGGGAAAAATCAGCCCCAGCATTTT.

This clonotype was counted ten times or more. V is TRBV7-3 and J is TRBJ2-1; 9 bases line up with TRBD1. The germline CDR1 and CDR2 sequences are SGHTA and FQGTGA. This CDR3 comprises 15 residues. The junction had 4 bases not matched to a gene; V was cut back by 3 bases and J by 4 bases. CDR3 sequence reads: CASSFTGTGYNEQFF. Here the CDR3 DNA reads TGTGCCAGCAGCTTTACCGGGACAGGGTACAATGAGCAGTTCTTC.

The CDR3: CASSPTGGGLTDTQYF. DNA of the CDR3: TGTGCCAGCAGCCCCACGGGGGGGGGTCTCACAGATACGCAGTATTTT. This rearrangement joins TRBV7-3 to TRBJ2-3; 8 bases match TRBD2. Trimming took 5 bases from V and 2 from J; bases not matched to a gene: 9. The CDR3 runs to 16 residues. Germline V gene lookup returns CDR1 SGHTA and CDR2 FQGTGA.